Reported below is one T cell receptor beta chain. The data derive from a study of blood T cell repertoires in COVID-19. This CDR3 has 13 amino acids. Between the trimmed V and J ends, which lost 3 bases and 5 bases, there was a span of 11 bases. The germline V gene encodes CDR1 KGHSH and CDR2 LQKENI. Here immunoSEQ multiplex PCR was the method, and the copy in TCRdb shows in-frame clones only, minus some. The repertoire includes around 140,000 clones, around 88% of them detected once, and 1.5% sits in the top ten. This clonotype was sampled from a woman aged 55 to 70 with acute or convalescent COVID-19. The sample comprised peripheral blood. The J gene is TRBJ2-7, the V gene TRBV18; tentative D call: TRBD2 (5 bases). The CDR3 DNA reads TGTGCCAGCTCACCCCTCTTGAGGGACGAGCAGTACTTC. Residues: CASSPLLRDEQYF.